This T cell receptor beta chain was recovered during a study of T cell responses to AZD1222 COVID-19 vaccine. Only in-frame clones appear in the TCRdb table, and some are missing; sequencing was by immunoSEQ multiplex PCR. The data show about 160,000 clones, with 90% seen just once and about 3.3% held by the top ten. CDR1 and CDR2 from the germline V gene are MRHNA and SNTAGT. The CDR3 covers 16 residues. J was trimmed by 0 bases and V by 3 bases; bases with no gene match: 3. Points from the study as a whole: The study identified only a handful of AZD1222 recipients as seropositive at baseline. Among the donors, most were white British and more were female, and clonal diversity was possibly underestimated.

To note about this clone: The antigen remains unidentified.

The source is an adult who received the AZD1222 COVID-19 vaccine. Material: peripheral blood, obtained 28 days after the second AZD1222 dose. The chain recombines TRBV6-4 with TRBJ1-3, with TRBD1 matching 9 bases. CDR3 residues: CASSETGGTSGNTIYF. Here the CDR3 DNA reads TGTGCCAGCAGTGAGACAGGGGGAACCTCTGGAAACACCATATATTTT.